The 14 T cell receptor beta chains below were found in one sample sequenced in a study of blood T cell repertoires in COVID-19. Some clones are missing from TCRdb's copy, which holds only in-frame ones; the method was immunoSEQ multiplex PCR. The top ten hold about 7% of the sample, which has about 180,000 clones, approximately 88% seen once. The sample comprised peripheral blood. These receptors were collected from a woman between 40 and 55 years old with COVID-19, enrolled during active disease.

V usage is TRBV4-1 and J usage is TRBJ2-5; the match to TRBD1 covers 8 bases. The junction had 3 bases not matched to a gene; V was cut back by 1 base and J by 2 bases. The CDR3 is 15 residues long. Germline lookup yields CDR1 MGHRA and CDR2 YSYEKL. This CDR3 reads CASSQARTGQETQYF. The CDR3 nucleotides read TGCGCCAGCAGCCAAGCGAGGACAGGGCAAGAGACCCAGTACTTC.

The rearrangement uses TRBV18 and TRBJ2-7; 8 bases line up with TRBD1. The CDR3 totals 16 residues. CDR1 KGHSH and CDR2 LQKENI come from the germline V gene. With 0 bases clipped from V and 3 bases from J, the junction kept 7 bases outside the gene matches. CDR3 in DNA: TGTGCCAGCTCACCACCGATATCAGGGGGCGACTACGAGCAGTACTTC. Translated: CASSPPISGGDYEQYF.

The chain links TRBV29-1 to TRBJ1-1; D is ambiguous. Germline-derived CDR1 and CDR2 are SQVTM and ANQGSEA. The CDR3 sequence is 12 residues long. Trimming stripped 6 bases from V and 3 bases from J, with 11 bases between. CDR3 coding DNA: TGCAGCGTAACAGCCGCTTACACTGAAGCTTTCTTT. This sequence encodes CSVTAAYTEAFF.

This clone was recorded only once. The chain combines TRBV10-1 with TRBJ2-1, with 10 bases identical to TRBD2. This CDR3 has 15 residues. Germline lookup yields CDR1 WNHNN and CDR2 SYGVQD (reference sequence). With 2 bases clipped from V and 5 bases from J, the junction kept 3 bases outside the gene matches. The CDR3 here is CASSERTSGHNEQFF. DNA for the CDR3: TGCGCCAGCAGTGAGAGGACTAGCGGACACAATGAGCAGTTCTTC.

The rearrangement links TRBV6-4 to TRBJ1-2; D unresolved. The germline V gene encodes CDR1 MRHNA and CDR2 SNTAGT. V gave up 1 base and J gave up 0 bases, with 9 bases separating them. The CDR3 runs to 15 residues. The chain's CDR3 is CASSDWPGSNYGYTF. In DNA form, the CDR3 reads TGTGCCAGCAGTGACTGGCCGGGGTCTAACTATGGCTACACCTTC.

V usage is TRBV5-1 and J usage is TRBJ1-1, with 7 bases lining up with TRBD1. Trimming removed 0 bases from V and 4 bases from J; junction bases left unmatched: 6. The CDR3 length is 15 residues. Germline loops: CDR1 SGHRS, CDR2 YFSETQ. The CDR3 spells CASSLGGGGSTEAFF. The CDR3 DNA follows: TGCGCCAGCAGCTTGGGAGGGGGCGGGTCCACTGAAGCTTTCTTT.

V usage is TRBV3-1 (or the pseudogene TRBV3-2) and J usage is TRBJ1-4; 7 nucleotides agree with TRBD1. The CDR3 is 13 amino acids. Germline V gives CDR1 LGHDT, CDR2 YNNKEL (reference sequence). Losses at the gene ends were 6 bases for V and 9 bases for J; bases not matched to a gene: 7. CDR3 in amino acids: CASSRQGPQKLFF. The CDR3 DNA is TGTGCCAGCAGTCGACAGGGCCCGCAAAAACTGTTTTTT.

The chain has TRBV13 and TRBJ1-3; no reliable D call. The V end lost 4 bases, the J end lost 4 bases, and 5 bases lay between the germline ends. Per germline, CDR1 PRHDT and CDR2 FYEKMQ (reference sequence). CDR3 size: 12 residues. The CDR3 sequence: CASSSGGNTIYF. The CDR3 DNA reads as TGTGCCAGCAGCTCGGGGGGAAACACCATATATTTT.

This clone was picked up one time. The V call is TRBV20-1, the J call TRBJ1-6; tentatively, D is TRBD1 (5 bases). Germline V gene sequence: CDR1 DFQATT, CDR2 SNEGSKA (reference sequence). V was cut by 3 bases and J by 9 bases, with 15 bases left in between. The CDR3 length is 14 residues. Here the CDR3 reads CSASPFRDSSPLHF. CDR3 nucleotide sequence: TGCAGTGCTAGTCCCTTCAGGGATAGTTCACCCCTCCACTTT.

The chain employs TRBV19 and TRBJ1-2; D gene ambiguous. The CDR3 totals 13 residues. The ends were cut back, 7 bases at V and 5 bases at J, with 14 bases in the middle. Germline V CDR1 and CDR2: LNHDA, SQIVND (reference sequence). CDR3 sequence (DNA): TGTGCCAGTAATCTAAGAGAAGCATATGGCTACACCTTC. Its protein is CASNLREAYGYTF.

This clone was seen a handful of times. The CDR3 nucleotides read TGTGCCAGCCGTGTAGATCCGCTTCTCGGTTCACCCCTCCACTTT. This codes for CASRVDPLLGSPLHF. This rearrangement joins TRBV28 to TRBJ1-6; no definite D call. The CDR3 loop spans 15 amino acids. Per the germline V gene, CDR1 is MDHEN and CDR2 is SYDVKM. Trimming removed 8 bases at V and 9 bases at J, with 20 bases between.

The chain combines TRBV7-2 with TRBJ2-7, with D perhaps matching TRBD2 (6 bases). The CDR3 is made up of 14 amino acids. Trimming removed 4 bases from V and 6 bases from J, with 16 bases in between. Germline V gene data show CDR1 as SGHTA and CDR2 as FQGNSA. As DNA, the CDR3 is TGTGCCAGCAGCTCCATGGGGACTGCCAGCGAGCAGTACTTC. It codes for CASSSMGTASEQYF.

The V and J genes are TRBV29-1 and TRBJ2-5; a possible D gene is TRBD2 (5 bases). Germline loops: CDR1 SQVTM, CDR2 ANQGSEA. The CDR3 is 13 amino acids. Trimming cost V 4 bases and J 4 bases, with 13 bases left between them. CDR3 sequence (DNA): TGCAGCGTTGGAAGGACTGCCTCAGAGACCCAGTACTTC. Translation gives CSVGRTASETQYF.

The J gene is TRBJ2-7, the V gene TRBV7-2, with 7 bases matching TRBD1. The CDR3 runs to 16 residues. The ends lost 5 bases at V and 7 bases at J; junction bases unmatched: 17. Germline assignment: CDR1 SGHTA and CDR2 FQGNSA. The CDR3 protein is CASSLPTGPFTGEQYF. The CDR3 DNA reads TGTGCCAGCAGCCTACCGACAGGGCCCTTTACGGGGGAGCAGTACTTC.